A selection of T cell receptor beta chains follows, all from one sample in a study of T-cell memory formation after mild COVID-19. In TCRdb, the 5' RACE reads were re-called with MiXCR into one record per CDR3 protein. The sample holds 200,000 to 250,000 distinct CDR3 sequences, about 17% seen once. The sequenced sample consisted of PBMCs or a T cell subset sorted from them (not recorded which). The receptor source for this set is a man aged 18 to 35 who had mild COVID-19 (a few samples of this study predate the infection). Cell type and time point are not known. Each CDR3 is given with its conserved first and last residue. D genes are given only for firm matches. Clone size is not always given. Where it is, it says once, few, many or a class for expanded clones.

d_gene: TRBD1; abundance: once; j_gene: TRBJ1-6; v_gene: TRBV19; CDR3nt: TGTGCCAGTAGTAGGGGTACAGGGGGCTTCGATTCACCCCTCCACTTT; CDR3aa: CASSRGTGGFDSPLHF
d_gene: -; abundance: -; j_gene: TRBJ1-1; v_gene: TRBV4-2; CDR3nt: TGTGCCAGCAGCCAAGGACACCAGAACACTGAAGCTTTCTTT; CDR3aa: CASSQGHQNTEAFF
d_gene: TRBD1; abundance: few; j_gene: TRBJ2-3; v_gene: TRBV7-2; CDR3nt: TGTGCCAGCAGCTTAGATCCGGGACAGAGTTCAGATACGCAGTATTTT; CDR3aa: CASSLDPGQSSDTQYF
d_gene: -; abundance: many; j_gene: TRBJ1-5; v_gene: TRBV12-5; CDR3nt: TGTGCTAGTGGTTTGGTACGTGAGCCCCAGCATTTT; CDR3aa: CASGLVREPQHF
d_gene: -; abundance: many; j_gene: TRBJ2-7; v_gene: TRBV27; CDR3nt: TGTGCCAGCAGTCCAGGGGGGCGGGGGTCTACCTACGAGCAGTACTTC; CDR3aa: CASSPGGRGSTYEQYF
d_gene: -; abundance: -; j_gene: TRBJ1-1; v_gene: TRBV7-3; CDR3nt: TGTGCCAGCAGTCAGTGGGGGGGGCCCGCAGGGACTGAAGCTTTCTTT; CDR3aa: CASSQWGGPAGTEAFF
d_gene: -; abundance: many; j_gene: TRBJ2-1; v_gene: TRBV5-8; CDR3nt: TGTGCCAGCAGCTTACTTCTATCCGGAGCGTTCTTC; CDR3aa: CASSLLLSGAFF
d_gene: -; abundance: -; j_gene: TRBJ1-4; v_gene: TRBV4-1; CDR3nt: TGCGCCAGCAGCCGCCGGGACCCGATATTAACTAATGAAAAACTGTTTTTT; CDR3aa: CASSRRDPILTNEKLFF
d_gene: -; abundance: few; j_gene: TRBJ2-5; v_gene: TRBV9; CDR3nt: TGTGCCAGCAGCGCGATCGGAAGGGCCCAAGAGACCCAGTACTTC; CDR3aa: CASSAIGRAQETQYF
d_gene: TRBD2; abundance: few; j_gene: TRBJ2-5; v_gene: TRBV7-6; CDR3nt: TGTGCCATCACCAGCGGGGGCGCCGGGGAGACCCAGTACTTC; CDR3aa: CAITSGGAGETQYF
d_gene: -; abundance: -; j_gene: TRBJ2-5; v_gene: TRBV11-2; CDR3nt: TGTGCCAGCAGTACGGGGGCGCAAGAGACCCAGTACTTC; CDR3aa: CASSTGAQETQYF
d_gene: TRBD1; abundance: -; j_gene: TRBJ2-7; v_gene: TRBV4-3; CDR3nt: TGCGCCAGCAGCCGGGGACAGGGATACTACGAGCAGTACTTC; CDR3aa: CASSRGQGYYEQYF
d_gene: TRBD1; abundance: -; j_gene: TRBJ2-7; v_gene: TRBV7-2; CDR3nt: TGTGCCAGCTCCCGTGGGACAGGGATTTGGTTCTCCTACGAGCAGTACTTC; CDR3aa: CASSRGTGIWFSYEQYF
d_gene: -; abundance: few; j_gene: TRBJ2-2; v_gene: TRBV20-1; CDR3nt: TGCAGTGCTAGATCTGCGGGGGCTCTCACCGGGGAGCTGTTTTTT; CDR3aa: CSARSAGALTGELFF
d_gene: -; abundance: -; j_gene: TRBJ2-2; v_gene: TRBV2; CDR3nt: TGTGCCAGCAGTAACCGGCCGAAGACCGGGGAGCTGTTTTTT; CDR3aa: CASSNRPKTGELFF
d_gene: -; abundance: few; j_gene: TRBJ1-1; v_gene: TRBV5-1; CDR3nt: TGCGCCAGCAGCTACCAGAGTAGTGGCACTGAAGCTTTCTTT; CDR3aa: CASSYQSSGTEAFF
d_gene: -; abundance: -; j_gene: TRBJ1-6; v_gene: TRBV7-2; CDR3nt: TGTGCCAGCAGCTTAGCTTTCGATTCACCCCTCCACTTT; CDR3aa: CASSLAFDSPLHF
d_gene: TRBD1; abundance: few; j_gene: TRBJ1-6; v_gene: TRBV20-1; CDR3nt: TGCAGTGCTAGAGACCTGAACAGGGGAGGGGTTGCGTCACCCCTCCACTTT; CDR3aa: CSARDLNRGGVASPLHF
d_gene: -; abundance: few; j_gene: TRBJ2-2; v_gene: TRBV5-1; CDR3nt: TGCGCCAGCAGCTTTCCCCCCCCGGGCGGGGAGCTGTTTTTT; CDR3aa: CASSFPPPGGELFF
d_gene: TRBD1; abundance: -; j_gene: TRBJ1-6; v_gene: TRBV4-1; CDR3nt: TGCGCCAGCAGCCAAACACCGGGACAGGGGAGCTCCTATAATTCACCCCTCCACTTT; CDR3aa: CASSQTPGQGSSYNSPLHF
d_gene: -; abundance: few; j_gene: TRBJ1-5; v_gene: TRBV24-1; CDR3nt: TGTGCCACCCCCCTCCGCAGGGCAGGGCAGCCCCAGCATTTT; CDR3aa: CATPLRRAGQPQHF
d_gene: -; abundance: -; j_gene: TRBJ2-5; v_gene: TRBV9; CDR3nt: TGTGCCAGCACAACAGGGCCGCAGGCGGAGACCCAGTACTTC; CDR3aa: CASTTGPQAETQYF
d_gene: -; abundance: -; j_gene: TRBJ1-3; v_gene: TRBV7-9; CDR3nt: TGTGCCAGCAGCTTTGACCTCCGAAACACCATATATTTT; CDR3aa: CASSFDLRNTIYF